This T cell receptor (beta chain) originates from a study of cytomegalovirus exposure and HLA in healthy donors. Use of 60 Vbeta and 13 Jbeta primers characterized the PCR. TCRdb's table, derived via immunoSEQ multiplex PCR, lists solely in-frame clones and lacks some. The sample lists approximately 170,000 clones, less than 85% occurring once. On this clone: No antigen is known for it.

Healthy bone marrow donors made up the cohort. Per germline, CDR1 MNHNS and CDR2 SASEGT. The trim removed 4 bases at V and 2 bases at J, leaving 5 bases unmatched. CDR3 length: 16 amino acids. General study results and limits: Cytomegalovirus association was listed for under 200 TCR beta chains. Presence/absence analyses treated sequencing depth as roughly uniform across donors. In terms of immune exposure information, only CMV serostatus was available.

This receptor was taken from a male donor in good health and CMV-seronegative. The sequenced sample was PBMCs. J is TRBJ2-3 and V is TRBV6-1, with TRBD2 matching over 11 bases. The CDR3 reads CASSGTSGHLTDTQYF. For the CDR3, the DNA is TGTGCCAGCAGTGGGACTAGCGGGCATCTCACAGATACGCAGTATTTT.